One sample yielded the 25 T cell receptor beta chains listed below, sequenced in a study of T cell responses to AZD1222 COVID-19 vaccine. Measured with immunoSEQ multiplex PCR; TCRdb has only the in-frame clones, and not every one. The sample shows 140,000 or so clones, 80% to 90% of them seen only once. Sequencing was performed on peripheral blood, taken on day 0 of AZD1222 vaccination. These receptor sequences come from an adult in good health.

The chain carries TRBV5-1 and TRBJ1-6, with a possible D match to TRBD1 (6 bases). This CDR3 comprises 15 residues. Trimming pared 3 bases from V and 7 bases from J, leaving 14 bases between. Germline V gene lookup returns CDR1 SGHRS and CDR2 YFSETQ. The CDR3 loop reads CASSSQGRKNSPLHF. In nucleotides, the CDR3 is TGCGCCAGCAGCTCGCAGGGGCGGAAGAATTCACCCCTCCACTTT.

V and J are TRBV27 and TRBJ1-4; 8 bases line up with TRBD1. The length of the CDR3 is 17 residues. The germline gives CDR1 MNHEY, CDR2 SMNVEV (reference sequence). V lost 1 base and J lost 3; bases outside the gene matches: 7. The CDR3: CASSLFSTGAANEKLFF. Written as DNA, the CDR3 is TGTGCCAGCAGTTTATTCTCGACAGGGGCAGCTAATGAAAAACTGTTTTTT. Full variable domain (remainder filled in from reference TRBV27 and TRBJ1-4): EAQVTQNPRYLITVTGKKLTVTCSQNMNHEYMSWYRQDPGLGLRQIYYSMNVEVTDKGDVPEGYKVSRKEKRNFPLILESPSPNQTSLYFCASSLFSTGAANEKLFFGSGTQLSVL.

The chain combines TRBV14 with TRBJ2-2, with 7 bases fitting TRBD1. The CDR3 is 16 residues long. Trimming cost V 5 bases and J 2 bases; bases outside gene matches: 8. CDR1 SGHDN and CDR2 FVKESK come from the germline V gene. CDR3 loop: CASSVHRGLNTGELFF. The CDR3 nucleotides are TGTGCCAGCAGCGTCCACAGGGGCCTTAACACCGGGGAGCTGTTTTTT.

The rearrangement joins TRBV30 to TRBJ2-2; a weak D match, TRBD1 (6 bases). This CDR3 is 12 amino acids long. The germline CDR1 and CDR2 sequences are GTSNPN and SVGIG (reference sequence). The ends were cut back, 4 bases at V and 5 bases at J, with 8 bases in the middle. The CDR3: CAWTTGTGELFF. In DNA, the CDR3 is TGTGCCTGGACCACAGGGACCGGGGAGCTGTTTTTT.

The gene calls are TRBV5-1 and TRBJ1-3; TRBD1 is a possible D gene (5 bases). Per the germline V gene, CDR1 is SGHRS and CDR2 is YFSETQ. The CDR3 totals 16 residues. With 4 bases removed from V and 0 bases from J, the gap between germline ends came to 14 bases. The CDR3 DNA reads as TGCGCCAGCAGCCTAACTACAGGAAGCTCTGGAAACACCATATATTTT. It translates to CASSLTTGSSGNTIYF.

The chain links TRBV12-3 or TRBV12-4 to TRBJ1-5, with D hard to call. The CDR3 has 13 residues. Trimming took 2 bases from V and 5 from J, leaving 7 bases between them. The CDR3 is CASSLLVDQPQHF. In nucleotides, the CDR3 is TGTGCCAGCAGTTTACTCGTGGATCAGCCCCAGCATTTT.

J is TRBJ2-2 and V is TRBV9; 14 bases line up with TRBD2. The germline CDR1 and CDR2 sequences are SGDLS and YYNGEE. The V segment lost 0 bases and the J segment 4 bases; nucleotides outside the gene matches: 8. The CDR3 contains 19 residues. The DNA for the CDR3 is TGTGCCAGCAGCGTAGGACTAGCGGGAGGGGCCGGGAGCACCGGGGAGCTGTTTTTT. As protein: CASSVGLAGGAGSTGELFF. The whole variable domain, filled in from reference TRBV9 and TRBJ2-2, reads DSGVTQTPKHLITATGQRVTLRCSPRSGDLSVYWYQQSLDQGLQFLIQYYNGEERAKGNILERFSAQQFPDLHSELNLSSLELGDSALYFCASSVGLAGGAGSTGELFFGEGSRLTVL.

This chain uses TRBV6-5 with TRBJ2-2; no clear D gene. The CDR3 totals 14 residues. Germline values: CDR1 MNHEY, CDR2 SVGAGI. Trimming pared 7 bases from V and 1 base from J, leaving 10 bases between. CDR3 loop: CASTGGGNTGELFF. The CDR3 coding sequence is TGTGCCAGCACGGGCGGTGGGAACACCGGGGAGCTGTTTTTT.

V gene TRBV30 combines with J gene TRBJ1-5, with D hard to call. In germline, CDR1 is GTSNPN, CDR2 SVGIG (reference sequence). The CDR3 consists of 13 residues. Trimming stripped 1 base from V and 6 bases from J, with 10 bases between. The CDR3 spells CAWSAASGQPQHF. The CDR3 region has the DNA TGTGCCTGGAGTGCAGCTTCAGGTCAGCCCCAGCATTTT. Full variable domain (rest looked up from reference TRBV30 and TRBJ1-5): SQTIHQWPATLVQPVGSPLSLECTVEGTSNPNLYWYRQAAGRGLQLLFYSVGIGQISSEVPQNLSASRPQDRQFILSSKKLLLSDSGFYLCAWSAASGQPQHFGDGTRLSIL.

The rearrangement joins TRBV7-8 to TRBJ1-3; D unresolved. This CDR3 has 12 amino acids. The V and J ends lost 5 bases and 7 bases respectively, with 9 bases between them. Germline CDR1 is SGHVS and CDR2 is FQNEAQ. The CDR3 DNA reads as TGTGCCAGCAGCCACGGTGGGAACACCATATATTTT. The encoded protein is CASSHGGNTIYF. Full variable domain (missing parts from reference TRBV7-8 and TRBJ1-3): GAGVSQSPRYKVAKRGQDVALRCDPISGHVSLFWYQQALGQGPEFLTYFQNEAQLDKSGLPSDRFFAERPEGSVSTLKIQRTQQEDSAVYLCASSHGGNTIYFGEGSWLTVV.

CDR3 nucleotides: TGTGCCAGCAGCTTGAAGGGGGCTGGAAACACCATATATTTT. Translation: CASSLKGAGNTIYF. The gene calls are TRBV5-4 and TRBJ1-3; possibly TRBD1 for D (6 bases). The CDR3 is made up of 14 amino acids. Trimming removed 1 base at V and 2 bases at J, with 7 bases between. Germline assignment: CDR1 SGHNT and CDR2 YYREEE (reference sequence).

The chain carries TRBV7-3 and TRBJ1-6; D not certain. CDR1 is SGHTA and CDR2 is FQGTGA in the germline V gene. The length of the CDR3 is 15 residues. V was pared by 0 bases and J by 10 bases, with 13 bases between. The CDR3 nucleotides are TGTGCCAGCAGCTTAACTGGGGTGGTGGGATCACCCCTCCACTTT. Its translation is CASSLTGVVGSPLHF.

The rearrangement links TRBV28 to TRBJ1-5; tentative D call: TRBD1 (5 bases). V was cut by 5 bases and J by 0 bases, with 11 bases left in between. The germline CDR1 and CDR2 sequences are MDHEN and SYDVKM. This CDR3 spans 15 amino acids. CDR3 nucleotides: TGTGCCAGCAGTACAACAGGCAATAGCAATCAGCCCCAGCATTTT. As protein: CASSTTGNSNQPQHF.

The rearrangement joins TRBV27 to TRBJ1-2; possible D gene TRBD1, 5 bases. V was cut by 5 bases and J by 6 bases, with 22 bases left in between. The CDR3 runs 16 residues. Per the germline V gene, CDR1 is MNHEY and CDR2 is SMNVEV (reference sequence). CDR3: CASSRAQGVTTNGYTF. The CDR3 DNA reads TGTGCCAGCAGTCGAGCCCAGGGAGTCACCACTAATGGCTACACCTTC.

V and J are TRBV6-1 and TRBJ1-3, with 7 positions matching TRBD1. This CDR3 has 17 amino acids. V trimming: 0 bases; J trimming: 3 bases; junction bases outside the gene matches: 8. Germline V lookup: CDR1 MNHNS, CDR2 SASEGT. CDR3 nucleotides: TGTGCCAGCAGTGAAGCGTCCAGGGGGTCATATGGAAACACCATATATTTT. This translates into CASSEASRGSYGNTIYF.

V is TRBV28 and J is TRBJ1-5; D is possibly TRBD1 (6 bases). V was shortened by 8 bases and J by 3 bases, with 17 bases between the two germline ends. Per germline, CDR1 MDHEN and CDR2 SYDVKM. The length of the CDR3 is 15 residues. CDR3 residues: CASADGGANNQPQHF. CDR3 DNA sequence: TGTGCCAGCGCCGATGGGGGGGCAAACAATCAGCCCCAGCATTTT.

The CDR3, as DNA: TGTGCCAGCCGACCCCAAAGGCTCTACGAGCAGTACTTC. It codes for CASRPQRLYEQYF. The rearrangement links TRBV6-1 to TRBJ2-7; the D is unclear. The CDR3 extends over 13 amino acids. Trimming stripped 8 bases from V and 3 bases from J, with 14 bases between. Germline V gene lookup returns CDR1 MNHNS and CDR2 SASEGT.

The chain links TRBV2 to TRBJ2-7; TRBD2 aligns across 8 bases. The CDR3 has 15 amino acids. Germline V CDR1 and CDR2: SNHLY, FYNNEI. V shed 8 bases, J shed 2 bases, and the junction held 11 bases outside the gene matches. In DNA, the CDR3 is TGTGCCAGCGAGCATGGCGGGAGGAATACCTACGAGCAGTACTTC. Translated: CASEHGGRNTYEQYF.

The chain links TRBV4-1 to TRBJ2-5; tentatively, D is TRBD1 (7 bases). The CDR3 spans 16 residues. V lost 1 base and J 0 bases, leaving 12 bases between the germline ends. Germline V gene lookup returns CDR1 MGHRA and CDR2 YSYEKL. The CDR3 nucleotides are TGCGCCAGCAGCCAAGCCCCAGGGGGGTACCAAGAGACCCAGTACTTC. Amino acids: CASSQAPGGYQETQYF.

The chain has TRBV3-1 (or the pseudogene TRBV3-2) and TRBJ1-1; 7 bases fit TRBD1. CDR1 and CDR2 from the germline V gene are LGHDT and YNNKEL (reference sequence). The CDR3 loop spans 15 amino acids. V shed 4 bases and J 0 bases; nucleotides not matched to a gene: 5. The CDR3 DNA reads as TGTGCCAGCAGCCTCCAGGGGGGGATGAACACTGAAGCTTTCTTT. It yields the protein CASSLQGGMNTEAFF.

The chain joins TRBV4-1 to TRBJ1-5; no firm D call. The germline V and J ends were trimmed by 1 base and 6 bases, with 4 bases remaining between them. From germline, CDR1 is MGHRA and CDR2 YSYEKL. This CDR3 has 12 amino acids. CDR3: CASSQGAQPQHF. CDR3 bases: TGCGCCAGCAGCCAAGGGGCTCAGCCCCAGCATTTT.

The V and J genes are TRBV7-3 and TRBJ2-7; the D is unclear. The CDR3 has 13 residues. The germline gives CDR1 SGHTA, CDR2 FQGTGA. Trimming pared 5 bases from V and 8 bases from J, leaving 16 bases between. CDR3 nucleotides: TGTGCCAGCAGCCGAAGTGGCTCCTTAAAGCAGTACTTC. Translated: CASSRSGSLKQYF.

The chain is built from TRBV3-1 (or the pseudogene TRBV3-2) and TRBJ2-3, with 11 bases matching TRBD2. Germline CDR1 and CDR2: LGHDT and YNNKEL (reference sequence). The CDR3 covers 18 residues. V trimming: 1 base; J trimming: 8 bases; junction bases outside the gene matches: 14. The CDR3 DNA reads as TGTGCCAGCAGCCAAGGGACTTGGGGTAGCGGGGGGGCCGGTACGCAGTATTTT. Translation: CASSQGTWGSGGAGTQYF.

This clone showed up just once. The V gene is TRBV20-1, the J gene TRBJ1-2, with D perhaps TRBD1 (6 bases). Germline V gene data show CDR1 as DFQATT and CDR2 as SNEGSKA (reference sequence). The V end was cut by 3 bases, the J end by 4 bases, with 21 bases between. The CDR3 has 16 residues. CDR3 nucleotides: TGCAGTGCTAGTCACCCAATGAGGGGGGCCAGCTATGGCTACACCTTC. Translation gives CSASHPMRGASYGYTF.

This clone was recorded only once. The chain employs TRBV6-2 or TRBV6-3 and TRBJ1-2; D is uncertain. Germline V lookup: CDR1 MNHEY, CDR2 SVGEGT. The CDR3 is 12 amino acids. V lost 6 bases and J 6 bases, leaving 11 bases between the germline ends. CDR3 sequence reads: CASSTLGNGYTF. CDR3 coding DNA: TGTGCCAGCAGCACACTTGGGAATGGCTACACCTTC.